These 17 T cell receptor beta chains were all obtained from the same sample, sequenced in a study of T-cell reconstitution after alpha-beta-depleted transplantation in children. Preparation of the TCRbeta library was carried out with unique molecular identifiers. TCRdb used MiXCR to reprocess the PCR reads, holding one entry per CDR3 protein. This table holds about 590,000 distinct CDR3 sequences, approximately 13% found once. The sample in question was PBMCs, mostly from graft donor cells, obtained 360 days after TCRalphabeta/CD19-depleted stem cell transplant. The receptors stem from a male patient younger than 18 who had a stem cell transplant for acute myeloid leukemia, so the T cells may come from the graft donor.

Ten or more counts support this clonotype. V usage is TRBV15 and J usage is TRBJ2-1; a possible D gene is TRBD2 (6 bases). Germline values: CDR1 LNHNV, CDR2 YYDKDF (reference sequence). The CDR3 totals 15 residues. Trimming took off 1 base at V and 8 bases at J, with 15 bases between the two ends. Here the CDR3 reads CATSRVPSVPDEQFF. The CDR3 coding sequence is TGTGCCACCAGCAGAGTGCCTAGCGTCCCCGATGAGCAGTTCTTC.

The chain recombines TRBV28 with TRBJ1-2; D is perhaps TRBD1 (6 bases). The V gene lost 7 bases and the J gene lost 6 bases, with 18 bases spanning the gap. There are 14 residues in the CDR3. Germline V gene lookup returns CDR1 MDHEN and CDR2 SYDVKM. The CDR3 DNA follows: TGTGCCAGCACCTCCGCACAGGGTAGAGATGGCTACACCTTC. Its translation is CASTSAQGRDGYTF.

On this clonotype itself: A much larger clonotype is one base distant, so this may be a read error. V and J are TRBV29-1 and TRBJ2-7; D perhaps matches TRBD1 (5 bases). With 3 bases removed from V and 3 bases from J, the gap between germline ends came to 6 bases. This CDR3 is 11 amino acids long. From germline, CDR1 is SQVTM and CDR2 ANQGSEA. The CDR3 region is CSVDRDYEQYF. CDR3 DNA: TGCAGCGTTGACAGGGACTACGAGCAGTACTTC.

The chain joins TRBV12-3 or TRBV12-4 to TRBJ2-1, with 8 nucleotides matching TRBD2. V was clipped by 5 bases and J by 9 bases; unmatched bases: 12. This CDR3 has 15 residues. The DNA of the CDR3 is TGTGCCAGCAGTCCCGGGGAGCGGGAGCGGGTTGAGCAGTTCTTC. Amino acid sequence: CASSPGERERVEQFF.

This clonotype was seen a few times. V and J are TRBV20-1 and TRBJ2-7; D is perhaps TRBD2 (5 bases). Germline CDR1 and CDR2: DFQATT and SNEGSKA (reference sequence). V was clipped by 0 bases and J by 0 bases, with 12 bases between them. This CDR3 region has 15 residues. CDR3 in DNA: TGCAGTGCTAGAGATCGAAGCGGAAGCTCCTACGAGCAGTACTTC. It codes for CSARDRSGSSYEQYF.

This clonotype has a handful of counts. The genes are TRBV18 and TRBJ2-7; 9 nucleotides agree with TRBD2. V lost 3 bases and J lost 2; bases outside the gene matches: 8. Germline CDR1 KGHSH, CDR2 LQKENI. The CDR3 spans 16 residues. CDR3 in DNA: TGTGCCAGCTCACCGTCGCTAGCGGGACCTCCCTACGAGCAGTACTTC. Its translation: CASSPSLAGPPYEQYF. Combining the CDR3 with reference TRBV18 and TRBJ2-7 gives the whole variable domain NAGVMQNPRHLVRRRGQEARLRCSPMKGHSHVYWYRQLPEEGLKFMVYLQKENIIDESGMPKERFSAEFPKEGPSILRIQQVVRGDSAAYFCASSPSLAGPPYEQYFGPGTRLTVT.

This chain joins TRBV7-2 and TRBJ2-7, with 7 bases fitting TRBD2. Germline trimming cut 3 bases from V and 3 bases from J; bases unmatched to any gene: 5. There are 14 residues in the CDR3. From germline, CDR1 is SGHTA and CDR2 FQGNSA. CDR3 protein: CASSFWDYNYEQYF. The CDR3 region has the DNA TGTGCCAGCAGCTTTTGGGACTATAACTACGAGCAGTACTTC. The full variable domain, in which reference TRBV7-2 and TRBJ2-7 provide the parts outside the CDR3, is GAGVSQSPSNKVTEKGKDVELRCDPISGHTALYWYRQSLGQGLEFLIYFQGNSAPDKSGLPSDRFSAERTGGSVSTLTIQRTQQEDSAVYLCASSFWDYNYEQYFGPGTRLTVT.

CDR3 in amino acids: CASMGSSGANVLTF. DNA of the CDR3: TGTGCCAGCATGGGGTCCTCTGGGGCCAACGTCCTGACTTTC. V gene TRBV12-3 or TRBV12-4 combines with J gene TRBJ2-6, with D hard to call. The length of the CDR3 is 14 residues. V gave up 7 bases and J gave up 0 bases, with 7 bases separating them.

This clonotype was seen a few times. The chain carries TRBV5-1 and TRBJ2-1; 9 nucleotides match TRBD2. The CDR3 is made up of 18 amino acids. In germline, CDR1 is SGHRS, CDR2 YFSETQ. Unmatched junction bases numbered 7, after V lost 0 bases and J lost 0 bases. CDR3 DNA sequence: TGCGCCAGCAGCTTGGCCCTAGCGGGGAGAAGCTCCTACAATGAGCAGTTCTTC. Protein product: CASSLALAGRSSYNEQFF.

This clonotype was counted a few times. This chain connects TRBV9 to TRBJ2-3; tentative D call: TRBD1 (5 bases). Germline assignment: CDR1 SGDLS and CDR2 YYNGEE. V was clipped by 6 bases and J by 3 bases, with 20 bases between them. There are 16 residues in the CDR3. The CDR3 nucleotides read TGTGCCAGCACCCAGGGTCCCGGATGGGGAACAGATACGCAGTATTTT. It specifies CASTQGPGWGTDTQYF.

The rearrangement uses TRBV11-2 and TRBJ2-2; 14 bases are a match to TRBD2. The V gene end was trimmed by 2 bases and the J gene end by 6 bases; junction bases not matched to a gene: 14. This CDR3 is built from 20 residues. The V gene's germline CDR1 is SGHAT and CDR2 FQNNGV. CDR3 nucleotides: TGTGCCAGCAGCTTACTTCCCCCAACCAAGGGACTAGCGGGAGCCGGGGAGCTGTTTTTT. This gives the protein CASSLLPPTKGLAGAGELFF. Together with reference TRBV11-2 and TRBJ2-2, the CDR3 gives the full variable domain: EAGVAQSPRYKIIEKRQSVAFWCNPISGHATLYWYQQILGQGPKLLIQFQNNGVVDDSQLPKDRFSAERLKGVDSTLKIQPAKLEDSAVYLCASSLLPPTKGLAGAGELFFGEGSRLTVL.

Ten or more counts support this clonotype. This CDR3 reads CAWYLGDEQFF. CDR3 coding DNA: TGTGCCTGGTACTTGGGGGATGAGCAGTTCTTC. This sequence joins TRBV30 and TRBJ2-1; the D call may be TRBD1 or TRBD2 (5 bases each). V was clipped by 5 bases and J by 8 bases, with 10 bases between them. CDR3 size: 11 residues. Germline assignment: CDR1 GTSNPN and CDR2 SVGIG (reference sequence).

Note on this clonotype: A clone one base away is much larger, so this may be a read error. The rearrangement links TRBV28 to TRBJ2-3, with TRBD2 matching 9 bases. Germline CDR1 reads MDHEN; CDR2 reads SYDVKM. This CDR3 has 20 amino acids. V shed 6 bases and J 4 bases; nucleotides not matched to a gene: 23. As DNA, the CDR3 is TGTGCCAGCAGCCCATGCTTTGGGTGGGGCGGGAGGGCCCCCTCAGATACGCAGTATTTT. It codes for CASSPCFGWGGRAPSDTQYF.

The rearrangement links TRBV7-9 to TRBJ2-1; TRBD2 matches 7 bases. Trimming took 5 bases from V and 6 from J; bases not matched to a gene: 13. The length of the CDR3 is 16 residues. CDR1 SEHNR and CDR2 FQNEAQ come from the germline V gene (reference sequence). CDR3 coding DNA: TGTGCCAGCAGCCGCCTTGGGCGGGAGCAACGCAATGAGCAGTTCTTC. It is translated as CASSRLGREQRNEQFF.

The chain carries TRBV7-3 and TRBJ2-5; 7 nucleotides agree with TRBD2. The CDR3 runs 15 residues. Germline-derived CDR1 and CDR2 are SGHTA and FQGTGA. Losses at the gene ends were 5 bases for V and 1 base for J; bases not matched to a gene: 7. CDR3 residues: CASSHRASGQETQYF. Here the CDR3 DNA reads TGTGCCAGCAGCCATCGGGCTAGCGGCCAAGAGACCCAGTACTTC.

The V and J genes are TRBV29-1 and TRBJ2-1; 9 bases are a match to TRBD2. The V segment lost 3 bases and the J segment 4 bases; nucleotides outside the gene matches: 19. Germline lookup yields CDR1 SQVTM and CDR2 ANQGSEA. This CDR3 has 19 amino acids. The CDR3 is CSVEALRLAGRGLYNEQFF. The CDR3 DNA is TGCAGCGTTGAGGCGTTGCGGCTAGCGGGAAGGGGCCTATACAATGAGCAGTTCTTC.

The chain is built from TRBV12-5 and TRBJ1-2, with D maybe TRBD1 (5 bases). The CDR3 is 16 residues long. V lost 0 bases, J lost 7 bases, and 18 bases lay in between. Germline V CDR1 and CDR2: LGHNT, FRNRAP. CDR3 sequence reads: CASGLVRGALILGYTF. In DNA form, the CDR3 reads TGTGCTAGTGGTTTGGTACGAGGGGCCCTCATACTTGGCTACACCTTC.